The sequence of this TCR beta chain was determined in a study of memory CD4+ T cells and cytomegalovirus serostatus. Single viable CD3+CD4+CD8-CD45RO+ cells were sorted as the memory CD4+ T cells. Donors' CMV status reflects serum IgG against pp150, pp28, p38, p52. Repertoires were generated with immunoSEQ multiplex PCR, while TCRdb's copy carries only in-frame clones and drops some. The sample shows about 82,000 clones, approximately 84% of them seen only once. The sequence derives from an adult in good health and CMV-seronegative. The sequencing input was memory CD4+ T cells from blood.

The CDR3: CASSVTMDTEAFF. For the CDR3, the DNA is TGTGCCAGCAGTGTAACTATGGACACTGAAGCTTTCTTT. The chain recombines TRBV25-1 with TRBJ1-1; D unresolved. The CDR3 runs 13 residues. Germline V gives CDR1 MGHDK, CDR2 SYGVNS. The V end lost 4 bases, the J end lost 3 bases, and 9 bases lay between the germline ends.